This TCR beta chain was observed in a study of T cell responses to AZD1222 COVID-19 vaccine. Sequenced by immunoSEQ multiplex PCR; TCRdb stores in-frame clones only, minus some. The data contain roughly 49,000 clones, around 85% of them singletons. For this clone: What it binds is not known.

The study, taken as a whole, reports: Repertoires were obtained solely post-peak T cell response.

The starting material was peripheral blood, obtained on day 0 of MenACWY control vaccination. The TCR was taken from an adult in good health.

CDR3 DNA sequence: TGTGCCAGTAGTACGGGGAACTATGGCTACACCTTC. This gives the protein CASSTGNYGYTF. The chain couples TRBV25-1 to TRBJ1-2; D unresolved. The germline V gene has CDR1 MGHDK and CDR2 SYGVNS. This CDR3 comprises 12 residues. V was clipped by 9 bases and J by 2 bases, with 10 bases between them.